This is a list of T cell receptor beta chains from one sample in a study of CD8 T cells in ankylosing spondylitis. From the 5' RACE reads, TCRdb called clonotypes with MiXCR, one entry per CDR3 protein. The data contain 700,000 to 850,000 distinct CDR3 sequences, roughly 12% of them seen just once; the ten biggest clones take up roughly 0.51%. The specimen was blood, either unsorted or a sorted T cell fraction (not recorded which). These receptors all come from a male donor with ankylosing spondylitis. CDR3s include the opening cysteine and the closing phenylalanine or tryptophan. The D gene is left open where the match is weak. Size values are once, few and many counts, or a class for expanded clones, and some rows have none.

CDR3: CSGRGFTDTQYF
DNA: TGCAGCGGCAGGGGATTCACAGATACGCAGTATTTT
V: TRBV29-1
size: few
J: TRBJ2-3
D: -

CDR3: CASSDSPQSMNTEAFF
DNA: TGTGCCAGCAGCGACAGTCCACAGAGCATGAACACTGAAGCTTTCTTT
V: TRBV5-4
size: few
J: TRBJ1-1
D: -

CDR3: CASSLALRGDTQYF
DNA: TGTGCCAGCAGCTTAGCGCTAAGAGGAGATACGCAGTATTTT
V: TRBV7-2
size: few
J: TRBJ2-3
D: -

CDR3: CSVSADRLGQPQHF
DNA: TGCAGCGTTTCTGCGGACAGGCTGGGACAGCCCCAGCATTTT
V: TRBV29-1
size: many
J: TRBJ1-5
D: TRBD1

CDR3: CSVARTSLSTDTQYF
DNA: TGCAGCGTTGCCCGCACTAGCTTGAGCACAGATACGCAGTATTTT
V: TRBV29-1
size: few
J: TRBJ2-3
D: -

CDR3: CASSYSWENTEAFF
DNA: TGTGCCAGCAGTTACTCATGGGAGAACACTGAAGCTTTCTTT
V: TRBV6-5
size: -
J: TRBJ1-1
D: -

CDR3: CAISKGQPDSGNTIYF
DNA: TGTGCCATCAGTAAGGGACAACCGGACTCTGGAAACACCATATATTTT
V: TRBV10-3
size: -
J: TRBJ1-3
D: -

CDR3: CSVNPGQYNSPLHF
DNA: TGCAGTGTGAACCCGGGACAGTATAATTCACCCCTCCACTTT
V: TRBV20-1
size: few
J: TRBJ1-6
D: TRBD1

CDR3: CASSLAPFDSYEQYF
DNA: TGCGCCAGCAGCTTGGCACCCTTCGACTCCTACGAGCAGTACTTC
V: TRBV5-1
size: few
J: TRBJ2-7
D: -

CDR3: CASSPTGTSGTGTQYF
DNA: TGTGCCAGCTCACCCACCGGGACTAGCGGCACAGGGACCCAGTACTTC
V: TRBV18
size: few
J: TRBJ2-5
D: TRBD2

CDR3: CASSTGGLSGNTIYF
DNA: TGTGCCAGCAGTACAGGGGGCCTCTCTGGAAACACCATATATTTT
V: TRBV12-3/TRBV12-4
size: many
J: TRBJ1-3
D: TRBD1

CDR3: CASSLFPKDRTGELFF
DNA: TGTGCCAGCAGTTTATTCCCCAAGGATCGCACCGGGGAGCTGTTTTTT
V: TRBV28
size: few
J: TRBJ2-2
D: -

CDR3: CASSRGRGGQDTQYF
DNA: TGTGCCAGCAGCCGGGGGCGGGGGGGCCAAGATACGCAGTATTTT
V: TRBV7-3
size: -
J: TRBJ2-3
D: TRBD2

CDR3: CASSYWGTEAFF
DNA: TGTGCCAGCAGTTACTGGGGCACTGAAGCTTTCTTT
V: TRBV6-2/TRBV6-3
size: many
J: TRBJ1-1
D: -

CDR3: CASSLVAGNYGYTF
DNA: TGCGCCAGCAGCTTGGTAGCAGGCAACTATGGCTACACCTTC
V: TRBV5-1
size: many
J: TRBJ1-2
D: -

CDR3: CASSPGLKETQYF
DNA: TGTGCTAGCAGCCCCGGACTAAAGGAGACCCAGTACTTC
V: TRBV7-7
size: few
J: TRBJ2-5
D: -

CDR3: CSASSDSYEQYF
DNA: TGCAGTGCTAGTTCTGACAGCTACGAGCAGTACTTC
V: TRBV20-1
size: -
J: TRBJ2-7
D: -

CDR3: CSAIPAVGQGYQPQHF
DNA: TGCAGTGCTATCCCCGCCGTGGGACAGGGCTATCAGCCCCAGCATTTT
V: TRBV20-1
size: -
J: TRBJ1-5
D: TRBD1

CDR3: CSGVLAGGSNEQFF
DNA: TGCAGCGGCGTACTAGCGGGAGGCAGCAATGAGCAGTTCTTC
V: TRBV29-1
size: many
J: TRBJ2-1
D: TRBD2

CDR3: CASSLSGQETQYF
DNA: TGTGCCAGCAGTTTGTCGGGGCAAGAGACCCAGTACTTC
V: TRBV5-1
size: many
J: TRBJ2-5
D: -

CDR3: CASSFGPTTDTQYF
DNA: TGTGCCAGCAGTTTCGGGCCAACCACAGATACGCAGTATTTT
V: TRBV12-3/TRBV12-4
size: few
J: TRBJ2-3
D: -

CDR3: CASSLEGSLETQYF
DNA: TGCGCCAGCAGCTTGGAGGGGAGTTTGGAGACCCAGTACTTC
V: TRBV5-1
size: few
J: TRBJ2-5
D: -

CDR3: CASSYPAGTTSSGANVLTF
DNA: TGTGCCAGCAGTTACCCTGCCGGGACAACGAGCTCTGGGGCCAACGTCCTGACTTTC
V: TRBV6-5
size: few
J: TRBJ2-6
D: -

CDR3: CASSLFTRGETQYF
DNA: TGTGCCAGCAGCCTATTCACCAGGGGAGAGACCCAGTACTTC
V: TRBV7-9
size: few
J: TRBJ2-5
D: -

CDR3: CASSERSTDTQYF
DNA: TGTGCCAGCAGTGAACGCAGCACAGATACGCAGTATTTT
V: TRBV9
size: -
J: TRBJ2-3
D: -

CDR3: CSARDPTGVFATNEKLFF
DNA: TGCAGTGCTAGAGATCCGACAGGGGTATTTGCAACTAATGAAAAACTGTTTTTT
V: TRBV20-1
size: many
J: TRBJ1-4
D: TRBD1

CDR3: CASRTSGTDTQYF
DNA: TGTGCCAGCAGGACTAGCGGCACAGATACGCAGTATTTT
V: TRBV6-5
size: many
J: TRBJ2-3
D: TRBD2

CDR3: CASSLVLGVRAEAFF
DNA: TGCGCCAGCAGCTTGGTCCTCGGGGTCAGGGCTGAAGCTTTCTTT
V: TRBV5-1
size: few
J: TRBJ1-1
D: -

CDR3: CSASGSGVEEQYF
DNA: TGCAGTGCTAGTGGGTCCGGGGTTGAAGAGCAGTACTTC
V: TRBV20-1
size: once
J: TRBJ2-7
D: -

CDR3: CASRGATYRTDTQYF
DNA: TGTGCCAGCCGCGGGGCCACCTATCGCACAGATACGCAGTATTTT
V: TRBV28
size: few
J: TRBJ2-3
D: -

CDR3: CASSFRAAPGTQYF
DNA: TGTGCCAGCAGTTTTCGGGCGGCTCCGGGGACCCAGTACTTC
V: TRBV12-3/TRBV12-4
size: many
J: TRBJ2-5
D: -

CDR3: CASRQGPVGELFF
DNA: TGTGCCAGTCGACAGGGGCCGGTCGGGGAGCTGTTTTTT
V: TRBV7-9
size: -
J: TRBJ2-2
D: TRBD1

CDR3: CASSPQGALLYEQFF
DNA: TGTGCCAGCAGCCCCCAGGGGGCCCTTCTATATGAGCAGTTCTTC
V: TRBV7-3
size: -
J: TRBJ2-1
D: TRBD1

CDR3: CASSFLPGRSHSYNEQFF
DNA: TGCGCCAGCAGCTTCCTCCCAGGCCGGTCCCACTCCTACAATGAGCAGTTCTTC
V: TRBV5-1
size: -
J: TRBJ2-1
D: -

CDR3: CASSLRATETQYF
DNA: TGTGCCAGCAGCTTGAGGGCGACAGAGACCCAGTACTTC
V: TRBV5-4
size: -
J: TRBJ2-5
D: -

CDR3: CSVGTGPNTGELFF
DNA: TGCAGCGTTGGGACAGGGCCGAACACCGGGGAGCTGTTTTTT
V: TRBV29-1
size: -
J: TRBJ2-2
D: TRBD1

CDR3: CAISESEGMQPQHF
DNA: TGTGCCATCAGTGAAAGTGAGGGAATGCAGCCCCAGCATTTT
V: TRBV10-3
size: -
J: TRBJ1-5
D: -

CDR3: CASIPTTGLSYGYTF
DNA: TGTGCCAGTATCCCCACGACAGGGCTCTCCTATGGCTACACCTTC
V: TRBV19
size: -
J: TRBJ1-2
D: TRBD1

CDR3: CSANGGGGSTDTQYF
DNA: TGCAGTGCTAACGGCGGAGGTGGGAGCACAGATACGCAGTATTTT
V: TRBV20-1
size: many
J: TRBJ2-3
D: -

CDR3: CASSLTTGGGYTF
DNA: TGTGCCAGCAGCTTAACGACAGGGGGTGGCTACACCTTC
V: TRBV7-2
size: -
J: TRBJ1-2
D: TRBD1

CDR3: CAISESIRGYTF
DNA: TGTGCCATCAGTGAGTCGATTCGGGGCTACACCTTC
V: TRBV10-3
size: few
J: TRBJ1-2
D: -

CDR3: CASSPTGGNPGELFF
DNA: TGTGCCAGTAGCCCGACAGGAGGAAACCCCGGGGAGCTGTTTTTT
V: TRBV19
size: -
J: TRBJ2-2
D: -

CDR3: CASSKDSATNEKLFF
DNA: TGCGCCAGCAGCAAGGACTCTGCAACTAATGAAAAACTGTTTTTT
V: TRBV5-1
size: few
J: TRBJ1-4
D: -

CDR3: CASSQEALVDNEQFF
DNA: TGCGCCAGCAGCCAAGAGGCCCTAGTTGACAATGAGCAGTTCTTC
V: TRBV4-3
size: few
J: TRBJ2-1
D: -

CDR3: CATSKTGTAHSYEQYF
DNA: TGTGCCACCAGCAAAACCGGGACAGCCCACTCCTACGAGCAGTACTTC
V: TRBV15
size: -
J: TRBJ2-7
D: TRBD1

CDR3: CSARMWGQETQYF
DNA: TGCAGTGCTAGAATGTGGGGACAAGAGACCCAGTACTTC
V: TRBV20-1
size: few
J: TRBJ2-5
D: -

CDR3: CASSFGFQETQYF
DNA: TGTGCCAGCAGCTTCGGCTTCCAAGAGACCCAGTACTTC
V: TRBV7-8
size: few
J: TRBJ2-5
D: -

CDR3: CASSWTSGPNTGELFF
DNA: TGCGCCAGCAGCTGGACTAGCGGACCAAACACCGGGGAGCTGTTTTTT
V: TRBV5-1
size: few
J: TRBJ2-2
D: TRBD2

CDR3: CASSLNQGSGYTF
DNA: TGTGCCAGCAGTTTAAACCAGGGGAGTGGCTACACCTTC
V: TRBV12-3/TRBV12-4
size: -
J: TRBJ1-2
D: -

CDR3: CSAVDSWTEAFF
DNA: TGCAGTGCTGTAGATTCCTGGACTGAAGCTTTCTTT
V: TRBV20-1
size: many
J: TRBJ1-1
D: -

CDR3: CAISGRGHSGTNVLTF
DNA: TGTGCCATCAGTGGCAGGGGGCACTCTGGGACCAACGTCCTGACTTTC
V: TRBV10-3
size: once
J: TRBJ2-6
D: TRBD1

CDR3: CASSLSSNNQPQHF
DNA: TGCGCCAGCAGCTTGTCCAGCAACAATCAGCCCCAGCATTTT
V: TRBV5-1
size: -
J: TRBJ1-5
D: -

CDR3: CASSLEVSGYEQYF
DNA: TGTGCCAGCAGCTTAGAGGTCAGTGGCTACGAGCAGTACTTC
V: TRBV11-1
size: -
J: TRBJ2-7
D: -

CDR3: CASSQGDTQETQYF
DNA: TGCGCCAGCAGCCAAGGAGACACCCAAGAGACCCAGTACTTC
V: TRBV4-1
size: few
J: TRBJ2-5
D: -

CDR3: CASSRQGQSIQPQHF
DNA: TGTGCCAGCAGTCGCCAGGGGCAAAGTATTCAGCCCCAGCATTTT
V: TRBV6-1
size: few
J: TRBJ1-5
D: -